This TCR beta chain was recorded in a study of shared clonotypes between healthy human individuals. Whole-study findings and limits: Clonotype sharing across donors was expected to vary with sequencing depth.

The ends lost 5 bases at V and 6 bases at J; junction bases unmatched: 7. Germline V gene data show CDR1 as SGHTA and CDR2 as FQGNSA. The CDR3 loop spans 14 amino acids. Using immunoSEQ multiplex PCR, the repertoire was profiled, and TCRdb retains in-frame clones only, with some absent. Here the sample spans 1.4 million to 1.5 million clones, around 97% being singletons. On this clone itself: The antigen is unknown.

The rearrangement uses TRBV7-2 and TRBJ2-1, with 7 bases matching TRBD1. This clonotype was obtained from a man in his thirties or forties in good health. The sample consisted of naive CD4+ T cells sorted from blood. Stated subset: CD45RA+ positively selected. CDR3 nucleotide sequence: TGTGCCAGCAGCCCTAGGGGGCTAGCCAATGAGCAGTTCTTC. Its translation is CASSPRGLANEQFF.